These T cell receptor beta chains were read from a single sample in a study of cytomegalovirus exposure and HLA in healthy donors. Sequencing was performed with immunoSEQ multiplex PCR; in TCRdb, only in-frame clones are kept and a portion is missing. The data hold 60,000 to 75,000 clones, with around 74% observed a single time. Sequencing was performed on PBMCs. These receptor sequences come from a woman aged 25 to 39 in good health and CMV-seropositive. Each CDR3 is given with its conserved first and last residue. D genes are given only for firm matches. The size field is filled for only some rows; it gives once, few, many or a size class.

d_gene: TRBD1; abundance: NA; v_gene: TRBV6-5; j_gene: TRBJ1-2; CDR3nt: TGTGCCAGCAGTGGCAGGGACAGGGGTAACTATGGCTACACCTTC; CDR3aa: CASSGRDRGNYGYTF
d_gene: TRBD2; abundance: NA; v_gene: TRBV29-1; j_gene: TRBJ2-4; CDR3nt: TGCAGCGTTTCGACCGGGACTAGCGGCATTCAGTACTTC; CDR3aa: CSVSTGTSGIQYF
d_gene: TRBD2; abundance: NA; v_gene: TRBV29-1; j_gene: TRBJ2-7; CDR3nt: TGCAGCGTTACGGGACTAGCTGAATACGAGCAGTACTTC; CDR3aa: CSVTGLAEYEQYF
d_gene: NA; abundance: NA; v_gene: TRBV6-5; j_gene: TRBJ2-4; CDR3nt: TGTGCCAGCAATCCCCTCGGAGCCAAAAACATTCAGTACTTC; CDR3aa: CASNPLGAKNIQYF
d_gene: TRBD1; abundance: NA; v_gene: TRBV6-6; j_gene: TRBJ2-5; CDR3nt: TGTGCCAGCAGTGAGGGACAGGGGTCCGGAGAGACCCAGTACTTC; CDR3aa: CASSEGQGSGETQYF
d_gene: NA; abundance: NA; v_gene: TRBV30; j_gene: TRBJ2-2; CDR3nt: TGTGCCTGGAGCCCAAGGAGAGAGCTGTTTTTT; CDR3aa: CAWSPRRELFF
d_gene: TRBD1; abundance: NA; v_gene: TRBV28; j_gene: TRBJ2-5; CDR3nt: TGTGCCAGCTTGGACAGGGGACAAGAGACCCAGTACTTC; CDR3aa: CASLDRGQETQYF
d_gene: NA; abundance: NA; v_gene: TRBV7-2; j_gene: TRBJ2-5; CDR3nt: TGTGCCAGCAGCGACTCCGGACTGGGAGAGACCCAGTACTTC; CDR3aa: CASSDSGLGETQYF
d_gene: NA; abundance: NA; v_gene: TRBV28; j_gene: TRBJ1-1; CDR3nt: TGTGCCAGCAGTTTGGGGGGGCGCCTAGCTTTCTTT; CDR3aa: CASSLGGRLAFF
d_gene: TRBD1; abundance: NA; v_gene: TRBV30; j_gene: TRBJ2-5; CDR3nt: TGTGCCTGGAGTGTCCCTCTGACAGGGCGGGAGACCCAGTACTTC; CDR3aa: CAWSVPLTGRETQYF
d_gene: NA; abundance: few; v_gene: TRBV4-3; j_gene: TRBJ1-4; CDR3nt: TGCGCCAGCAGCCAAGGCGGGCCAAATGAAAAACTGTTTTTT; CDR3aa: CASSQGGPNEKLFF
d_gene: TRBD2; abundance: once; v_gene: TRBV5-1; j_gene: TRBJ2-1; CDR3nt: TGCGCCAGCAGCTCCGCGGGACTAGCTGGATACAATGAGCAGTTCTTC; CDR3aa: CASSSAGLAGYNEQFF
d_gene: NA; abundance: NA; v_gene: TRBV2; j_gene: TRBJ2-1; CDR3nt: TGTGCCAGCAGTGATGCGCGGGGATCCTACAATGAGCAGTTCTTC; CDR3aa: CASSDARGSYNEQFF
d_gene: TRBD1; abundance: NA; v_gene: TRBV6-1; j_gene: TRBJ1-5; CDR3nt: TGTGCCAGCAGTGAAGTCGGGGGTAGGGGGCGTCAGCCCCAGCATTTT; CDR3aa: CASSEVGGRGRQPQHF
d_gene: NA; abundance: NA; v_gene: TRBV7-9; j_gene: TRBJ1-2; CDR3nt: TGTGCCAGCAGCGCGCCGACAGCCTATGGCTACACCTTC; CDR3aa: CASSAPTAYGYTF
d_gene: TRBD1; abundance: NA; v_gene: TRBV6-1; j_gene: TRBJ2-7; CDR3nt: TGTGCCAGCACCGGGACAGGGGGCGCCGGGTACGAGCAGTACTTC; CDR3aa: CASTGTGGAGYEQYF
d_gene: NA; abundance: NA; v_gene: TRBV5-1; j_gene: TRBJ1-3; CDR3nt: TGCGCCAGCAGCCTCTTTCCAGGGATGGGTAACACCATATATTTT; CDR3aa: CASSLFPGMGNTIYF
d_gene: TRBD2; abundance: NA; v_gene: TRBV28; j_gene: TRBJ2-7; CDR3nt: TGTGCCAGCAGTTCCGGACTAGCGGGAACCTACGAGCAGTACTTC; CDR3aa: CASSSGLAGTYEQYF
d_gene: TRBD1; abundance: NA; v_gene: TRBV6-1; j_gene: TRBJ1-2; CDR3nt: TGTGCCAGCAGTGCAGGGGGCTATGGCTACACCTTC; CDR3aa: CASSAGGYGYTF
d_gene: NA; abundance: few; v_gene: TRBV6-5; j_gene: TRBJ2-5; CDR3nt: TGTGCCAGCAGTTACGACGGCTCGAGGTCTGGGACCCAGTACTTC; CDR3aa: CASSYDGSRSGTQYF
d_gene: TRBD2; abundance: NA; v_gene: TRBV30; j_gene: TRBJ2-5; CDR3nt: TGTGCCTGCCAAAAGGGACTAGCGGGGGTTCGGACCCAGTACTTC; CDR3aa: CACQKGLAGVRTQYF
d_gene: NA; abundance: NA; v_gene: TRBV28; j_gene: TRBJ2-7; CDR3nt: TGTGCCACAGGATTTGACGAGCAGTACTTC; CDR3aa: CATGFDEQYF
d_gene: TRBD1; abundance: few; v_gene: TRBV5-1; j_gene: TRBJ1-1; CDR3nt: TGCGCCAGCAGCTTGGCCCGACAGGGGGCGGACACTGAAGCTTTCTTT; CDR3aa: CASSLARQGADTEAFF
d_gene: NA; abundance: few; v_gene: TRBV28; j_gene: TRBJ2-7; CDR3nt: TGTGCCAGCAGTTTAAGGGACAATAAGGGTTGGCAGTGGTACTTC; CDR3aa: CASSLRDNKGWQWYF
d_gene: NA; abundance: NA; v_gene: TRBV30; j_gene: TRBJ2-7; CDR3nt: TGTGCCTGGAGTGGCAGGGGGGCTGAGCAGTACTTC; CDR3aa: CAWSGRGAEQYF
d_gene: NA; abundance: NA; v_gene: TRBV10-1; j_gene: TRBJ2-1; CDR3nt: TGCGCCAGCAGTGAGGCGCTAGCCGGACGCTACAATGAGCAGTTCTTC; CDR3aa: CASSEALAGRYNEQFF
d_gene: NA; abundance: NA; v_gene: TRBV28; j_gene: TRBJ1-1; CDR3nt: TGTGCCAGCAGTATGGACACTCCGAAAGCTTTCTTT; CDR3aa: CASSMDTPKAFF
d_gene: TRBD1; abundance: NA; v_gene: TRBV28; j_gene: TRBJ1-1; CDR3nt: TGTGCCAGCAGTTTCCGGCGCAGGGGGCGCGAAGCTTTCTTT; CDR3aa: CASSFRRRGREAFF
d_gene: NA; abundance: NA; v_gene: TRBV4-2; j_gene: TRBJ1-5; CDR3nt: TGTGCCAGCAGCCAAGAAGGACTCAATCAGCCCCAGCATTTT; CDR3aa: CASSQEGLNQPQHF
d_gene: NA; abundance: few; v_gene: TRBV21-1; j_gene: TRBJ1-1; CDR3nt: TGTGCCAGCAGCAAAGAAGACTGGAACACTGAAGCTTTCTTT; CDR3aa: CASSKEDWNTEAFF